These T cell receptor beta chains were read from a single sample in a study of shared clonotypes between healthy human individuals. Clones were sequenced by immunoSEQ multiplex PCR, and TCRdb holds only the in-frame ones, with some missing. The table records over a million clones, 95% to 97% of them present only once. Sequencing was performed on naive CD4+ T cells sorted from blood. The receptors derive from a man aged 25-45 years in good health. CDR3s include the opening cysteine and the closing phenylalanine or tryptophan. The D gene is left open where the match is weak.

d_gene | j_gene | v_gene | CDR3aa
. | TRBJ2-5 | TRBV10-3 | CAISDVSKTAGRETQYF
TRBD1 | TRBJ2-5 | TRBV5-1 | CASSWTGQDQETQYF
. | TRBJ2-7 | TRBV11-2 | CASSSLGGAIYEQYF
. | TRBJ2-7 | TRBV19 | CASSMVARSVVGGQYF
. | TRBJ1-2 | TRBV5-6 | CASSPGSLYGYTF
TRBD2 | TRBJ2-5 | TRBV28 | CASSLDPTGGETQYF
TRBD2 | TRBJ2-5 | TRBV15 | CATSRGLAGAPTYQETQYF
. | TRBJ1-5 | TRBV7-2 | CASSLQGRGQPQHF
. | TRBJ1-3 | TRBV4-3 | CAITPTRDRYLCSGNTIYF
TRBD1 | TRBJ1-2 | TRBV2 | CASSETGQANYGYTF
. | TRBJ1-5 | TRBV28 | CASSQPQHF
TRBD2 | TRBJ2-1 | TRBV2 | CASSERLAGGPSYNEQFF
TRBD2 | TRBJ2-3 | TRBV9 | CASSVGGGSGSTDTQYF
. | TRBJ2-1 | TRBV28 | CASRRTPAPTTNEQFF
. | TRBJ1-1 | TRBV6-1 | CASSDILEAFF
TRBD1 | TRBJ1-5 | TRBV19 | CASSMGTVSNQPQHF
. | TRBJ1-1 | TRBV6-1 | CASRGKPSENTEAFF
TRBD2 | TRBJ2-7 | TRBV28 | CASSNLGLVYEQYF
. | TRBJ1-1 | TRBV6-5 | CASRGELLTEAFF
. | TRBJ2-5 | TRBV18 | CASSPGAQETQYF
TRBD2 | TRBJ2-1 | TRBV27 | CASSLSGWGLAGDKFF
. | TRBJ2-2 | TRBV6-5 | CASSPYGVRTGELFF
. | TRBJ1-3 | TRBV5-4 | CASSLGGNTIYF
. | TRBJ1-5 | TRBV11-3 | CASSLKGFNQPQHF
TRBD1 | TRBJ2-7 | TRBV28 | CASRGQGSYEQYF
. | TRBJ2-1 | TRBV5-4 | CASSLRVNEQFF
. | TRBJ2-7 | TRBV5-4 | CASSLTGGLSYEQYF
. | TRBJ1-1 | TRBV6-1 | CASSGKPIENTEAFF
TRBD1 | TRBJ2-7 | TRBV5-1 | CASTRDRTYEQYF
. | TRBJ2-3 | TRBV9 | CASSVAGVRTDTQYF
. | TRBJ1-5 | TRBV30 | CAWGPGLVNQPQHF
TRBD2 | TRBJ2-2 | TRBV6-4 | CASTSELAGVTGELFF
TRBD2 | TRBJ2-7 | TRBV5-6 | CASSLRGGLWNEQYF
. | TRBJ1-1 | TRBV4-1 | CASTRALGTEAFF
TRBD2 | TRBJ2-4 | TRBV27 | CASSLIAGSAKNIQYF
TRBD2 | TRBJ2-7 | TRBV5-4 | CASRGSSGSVHEQYF
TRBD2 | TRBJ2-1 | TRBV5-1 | CASSRALGGGEQFF
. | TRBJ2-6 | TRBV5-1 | CASSLGHSSGANVLTF
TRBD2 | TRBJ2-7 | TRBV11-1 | CASSSPSAGVYTYEQYF
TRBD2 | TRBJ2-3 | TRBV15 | CATSRDGTSGTRTDTQYF